These T cell receptor beta chains were read from a single sample in a study of blood T cells in healthy people across ages. From the 5' RACE reads, TCRdb called clonotypes with MiXCR, one entry per CDR3 protein. The sample yields 1.5 million or so distinct CDR3 sequences, approximately 38% seen once. Sequences were obtained from blood. Receptors were obtained from a woman between 18 and 29 years old in good health. Both conserved end residues are part of each CDR3. D genes are given only for firm matches. For some rows the clone size is stated as once, few or many, or as a class when expanded; others skip it.

j_gene | abundance | d_gene | v_gene | CDR3aa | CDR3nt
TRBJ2-2 | NA | NA | TRBV12-3/TRBV12-4 | CASSVSPDRDYTGELFF | TGTGCCAGCAGTGTTTCACCGGACAGAGATTACACCGGGGAGCTGTTTTTT
TRBJ2-7 | NA | NA | TRBV4-1 | CASSQDLGRGREQYF | TGCGCCAGCAGCCAAGATTTGGGCAGGGGTCGGGAGCAGTACTTC
TRBJ1-2 | NA | TRBD1 | TRBV5-6 | CASRPARQGNYGYTF | TGTGCCAGCAGGCCCGCGAGACAGGGGAACTATGGCTACACCTTC
TRBJ2-7 | NA | NA | TRBV20-1 | CSAHPGRQPYEQYF | TGCAGTGCTCACCCGGGCCGTCAACCCTACGAGCAGTACTTC
TRBJ2-1 | NA | NA | TRBV7-9 | CASSSPEVMRAYNEQFF | TGTGCCAGCAGCTCCCCCGAGGTAATGAGAGCCTACAATGAGCAGTTCTTC
TRBJ1-5 | once | NA | TRBV6-1 | CASSEKGPASNQPQHF | TGTGCCAGCAGTGAAAAGGGGCCAGCCAGCAATCAGCCCCAGCATTTT
TRBJ2-7 | NA | TRBD2 | TRBV25-1 | CASSDSLAGTDTQYF | TGTGCCAGCAGTGATTCACTAGCGGGCACGGATACGCAGTACTTC
TRBJ2-5 | NA | TRBD2 | TRBV6-1 | CASSELAGNQETQYF | TGTGCCAGCAGTGAACTAGCGGGGAACCAAGAGACCCAGTACTTC
TRBJ2-3 | NA | NA | TRBV20-1 | CSARGGGQPSTDTQYF | TGCAGTGCTAGGGGGGGTGGGCAACCTAGCACAGATACGCAGTATTTT
TRBJ2-7 | few | TRBD1 | TRBV28 | CASSLSRTGHSEQYF | TGTGCCAGCAGTCTCTCGAGGACAGGGCATTCCGAGCAGTACTTC
TRBJ2-3 | few | TRBD2 | TRBV5-1 | CASSFDVTSGRDTQYF | TGCGCCAGCAGCTTTGATGTGACTAGCGGGCGAGATACGCAGTATTTT
TRBJ2-5 | NA | NA | TRBV15 | CATSGNMGETQYF | TGTGCCACCAGCGGAAACATGGGAGAGACCCAGTACTTC
TRBJ1-4 | NA | NA | TRBV6-5 | CASSRREKLFF | TGTGCCAGCAGTCGACGTGAAAAACTGTTTTTT
TRBJ2-7 | NA | TRBD2 | TRBV6-2/TRBV6-3 | CASSSGTSGSVTYEQYF | TGTGCCAGCAGTTCGGGGACTAGCGGGAGCGTCACCTACGAGCAGTACTTC
TRBJ1-2 | NA | NA | TRBV29-1 | CSVEVPGHYPYGYIF | TGCAGCGTTGAAGTACCGGGCCATTACCCCTATGGCTACATCTTC
TRBJ2-1 | NA | TRBD2 | TRBV7-2 | CASSAGLAGPYNEQFF | TGTGCCAGCAGCGCAGGACTAGCGGGACCCTACAATGAGCAGTTCTTC
TRBJ2-3 | once | TRBD2 | TRBV28 | CASSLSVAGGYTQYF | TGTGCCAGCAGTTTGAGCGTGGCGGGGGGTTATACGCAGTATTTT
TRBJ2-3 | NA | NA | TRBV6-1 | CASKERASRDTQYF | TGTGCCAGCAAGGAGCGGGCCTCCCGGGATACGCAGTATTTT
TRBJ2-5 | NA | NA | TRBV7-2 | CASSPTGRTQYF | TGTGCCAGCAGCCCCACGGGTCGAACCCAGTACTTC
TRBJ2-1 | NA | NA | TRBV10-3 | CAISEVGVGNNEQFF | TGTGCCATCAGTGAGGTGGGAGTAGGGAACAATGAGCAGTTCTTC
TRBJ1-2 | NA | NA | TRBV4-1 | CASSQDRPTGGLYGYTF | TGCGCCAGCAGCCAAGATCGCCCTACGGGGGGACTCTATGGCTACACCTTC
TRBJ1-4 | NA | NA | TRBV9 | CASSVGPGATNEKLFF | TGTGCCAGCAGCGTAGGCCCGGGCGCAACTAATGAAAAACTGTTTTTT
TRBJ2-3 | many | NA | TRBV6-5 | CASSYSGPSTDTQYF | TGTGCCAGCAGTTACTCTGGACCCTCCACAGATACGCAGTATTTT
TRBJ2-3 | few | TRBD1 | TRBV12-5 | CASGLDRGGTDTQYF | TGTGCTAGTGGTTTGGACAGGGGCGGGACAGATACGCAGTATTTT
TRBJ2-7 | NA | NA | TRBV2 | CASRVFSGEQYF | TGTGCCAGCAGGGTCTTTAGCGGCGAGCAGTACTTC
TRBJ2-1 | many | TRBD2 | TRBV6-6 | CASTTSGRPNEQFF | TGTGCCAGCACGACTAGCGGGAGGCCGAATGAGCAGTTCTTC
TRBJ1-1 | NA | NA | TRBV28 | CATMPRGWGTEAFF | TGTGCCACTATGCCCCGGGGATGGGGCACTGAAGCTTTCTTT
TRBJ2-3 | NA | NA | TRBV12-3/TRBV12-4 | CASSFTSSYIDTQYF | TGTGCCAGCAGTTTCACGTCTAGCTATATAGATACGCAGTATTTT
TRBJ1-5 | NA | NA | TRBV10-3 | CAISIRRGGIGSNQPQHF | TGTGCCATCTCCATCAGGAGGGGAGGGATTGGCAGCAATCAGCCCCAGCATTTT
TRBJ1-1 | once | NA | TRBV28 | CASIGGGYTEAFF | TGTGCCAGCATCGGGGGGGGTTACACTGAAGCTTTCTTT